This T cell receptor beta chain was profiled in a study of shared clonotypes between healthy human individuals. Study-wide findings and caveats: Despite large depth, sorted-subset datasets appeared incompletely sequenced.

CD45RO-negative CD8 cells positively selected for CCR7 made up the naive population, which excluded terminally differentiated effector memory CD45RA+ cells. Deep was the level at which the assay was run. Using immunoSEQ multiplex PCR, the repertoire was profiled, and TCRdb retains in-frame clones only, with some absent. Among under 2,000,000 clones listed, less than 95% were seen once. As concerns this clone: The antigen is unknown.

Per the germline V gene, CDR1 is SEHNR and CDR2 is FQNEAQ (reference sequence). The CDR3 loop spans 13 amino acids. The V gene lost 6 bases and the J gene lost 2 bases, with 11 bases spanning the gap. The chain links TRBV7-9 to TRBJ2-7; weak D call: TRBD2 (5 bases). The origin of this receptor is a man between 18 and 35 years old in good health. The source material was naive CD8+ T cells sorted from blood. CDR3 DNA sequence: TGTGCCAGCAGGAATGACGGGGCCTACGAGCAGTACTTC. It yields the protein CASRNDGAYEQYF.